Listed below are T cell receptor beta chains from one sample, sequenced in a study of PD-L1 blockade in urothelial cancer. Generated by immunoSEQ multiplex PCR, the TCRdb table keeps only in-frame clones and is missing some. The sample consists of fewer than 60,000 clones, 85% of them appearing once. Material: PBMCs, obtained around atezolizumab (anti-PD-L1) treatment. All receptors come from a man aged 70 or older with urothelial cancer. The CDR3 runs from the conserved cysteine through the conserved F or W. The order of the fields is D gene, J gene, clone size, V gene, CDR3 protein, CDR3 DNA. The D gene is left open where the match is weak. Only some rows state a clone size, as once, few, many or a class for expanded clones.

D gene: TRBD1
J gene: TRBJ2-1
clone size: .
V gene: TRBV19
CDR3 protein: CASSIVGTGDYNEQFF
CDR3 DNA: TGTGCCAGTAGTATAGTGGGGACAGGGGATTACAATGAGCAGTTCTTC

D gene: .
J gene: TRBJ2-7
clone size: .
V gene: TRBV2
CDR3 protein: CASSVTSSGDEQYF
CDR3 DNA: TGTGCCAGCAGTGTGACTAGTAGTGGGGACGAGCAGTACTTC

D gene: .
J gene: TRBJ2-5
clone size: .
V gene: TRBV9
CDR3 protein: CASSPAGQPFQETQYF
CDR3 DNA: TGTGCCAGCAGCCCAGCCGGACAGCCTTTCCAAGAGACCCAGTACTTC

D gene: .
J gene: TRBJ2-6
clone size: .
V gene: TRBV19
CDR3 protein: CASSSSGEVGANVLTF
CDR3 DNA: TGTGCCAGTAGCTCCTCGGGGGAGGTAGGGGCCAACGTCCTGACTTTC

D gene: TRBD1
J gene: TRBJ2-7
clone size: few
V gene: TRBV11-3
CDR3 protein: CASSSGTGSYEQYF
CDR3 DNA: TGTGCCAGCAGCTCCGGGACAGGCTCCTACGAGCAGTACTTC

D gene: .
J gene: TRBJ1-2
clone size: .
V gene: TRBV6-5
CDR3 protein: CASRLEKGANYGYTF
CDR3 DNA: TGTGCCAGCAGGCTAGAAAAAGGAGCGAACTATGGCTACACCTTC

D gene: TRBD1
J gene: TRBJ2-7
clone size: .
V gene: TRBV19
CDR3 protein: CASSDSGTASYEQYF
CDR3 DNA: TGTGCCAGTAGTGACTCCGGGACAGCCTCCTACGAGCAGTACTTC

D gene: .
J gene: TRBJ2-3
clone size: .
V gene: TRBV7-9
CDR3 protein: CASIPPTTVEHRYAYF
CDR3 DNA: TGTGCCAGCATCCCCCCCACGACAGTGGAGCACAGATACGCGTATTTT

D gene: TRBD1
J gene: TRBJ1-3
clone size: once
V gene: TRBV7-9
CDR3 protein: CASSLNAGGGNTIYF
CDR3 DNA: TGTGCCAGCAGCTTAAACGCAGGGGGTGGAAACACCATATATTTT

D gene: TRBD1
J gene: TRBJ1-4
clone size: .
V gene: TRBV7-9
CDR3 protein: CASTQGAGATNEKLFF
CDR3 DNA: TGTGCCAGCACCCAGGGGGCAGGAGCAACTAATGAAAAACTGTTTTTT

D gene: TRBD2
J gene: TRBJ2-3
clone size: .
V gene: TRBV2
CDR3 protein: CASSDTTSGTSTDTQYF
CDR3 DNA: TGTGCCAGCAGTGATACGACTAGCGGGACTAGCACAGATACGCAGTATTTT

D gene: .
J gene: TRBJ1-1
clone size: .
V gene: TRBV10-3
CDR3 protein: CAATSGAEAFF
CDR3 DNA: TGTGCCGCTACCTCAGGGGCTGAAGCTTTCTTT

D gene: TRBD1
J gene: TRBJ1-1
clone size: .
V gene: TRBV10-1
CDR3 protein: CASRDSMNTEAFF
CDR3 DNA: TGCGCCAGCCGGGACAGCATGAACACTGAAGCTTTCTTT

D gene: TRBD2
J gene: TRBJ2-7
clone size: few
V gene: TRBV6-1
CDR3 protein: CASSEGTSGSYEQYF
CDR3 DNA: TGTGCCAGCAGTGAAGGGACTAGCGGCTCCTACGAGCAGTACTTC

D gene: TRBD2
J gene: TRBJ2-3
clone size: .
V gene: TRBV7-2
CDR3 protein: CASSLDPSGSYYF
CDR3 DNA: TGTGCCAGCAGCCTAGACCCTAGCGGGAGTTACTATTTT

D gene: .
J gene: TRBJ1-3
clone size: once
V gene: TRBV7-8
CDR3 protein: CASSLAPTEHTIYF
CDR3 DNA: TGTGCCAGCAGCTTAGCCCCTACAGAACACACCATATATTTT

D gene: TRBD1
J gene: TRBJ2-2
clone size: .
V gene: TRBV9
CDR3 protein: CASSARGTGKTGELFF
CDR3 DNA: TGTGCCAGCAGCGCGCGTGGGACAGGGAAGACCGGGGAGCTGTTTTTT

D gene: .
J gene: TRBJ1-1
clone size: .
V gene: TRBV18
CDR3 protein: CASSSGVNTEAFF
CDR3 DNA: TGTGCCAGCTCCTCGGGGGTGAACACTGAAGCTTTCTTT

D gene: TRBD2
J gene: TRBJ2-2
clone size: .
V gene: TRBV2
CDR3 protein: CASSEGLAGGTGELFF
CDR3 DNA: TGTGCCAGCAGTGAAGGTCTAGCGGGAGGGACCGGGGAGCTGTTTTTT

D gene: TRBD1
J gene: TRBJ2-1
clone size: few
V gene: TRBV9
CDR3 protein: CASSAETGTAWGEQFF
CDR3 DNA: TGTGCCAGCAGCGCCGAAACCGGGACAGCCTGGGGTGAGCAGTTCTTC

D gene: TRBD2
J gene: TRBJ2-2
clone size: .
V gene: TRBV2
CDR3 protein: CASRRGTSGRRRNTGELFF
CDR3 DNA: TGTGCCAGCAGGAGGGGGACTAGCGGGAGGAGGAGAAACACCGGGGAGCTGTTTTTT

D gene: TRBD2
J gene: TRBJ2-1
clone size: .
V gene: TRBV27
CDR3 protein: CASSLAGLGNEQFF
CDR3 DNA: TGTGCCAGCTCCCTAGCGGGGTTAGGCAATGAGCAGTTCTTC

D gene: TRBD1
J gene: TRBJ2-1
clone size: .
V gene: TRBV5-4
CDR3 protein: CASSMGQGSYNEQFF
CDR3 DNA: TGTGCCAGCAGCATGGGACAGGGGTCCTACAATGAGCAGTTCTTC

D gene: .
J gene: TRBJ1-5
clone size: .
V gene: TRBV19
CDR3 protein: CASSIGQGLSNQPQHF
CDR3 DNA: TGTGCCAGTAGTATAGGGCAGGGTTTAAGCAATCAGCCCCAGCATTTT

D gene: .
J gene: TRBJ2-3
clone size: .
V gene: TRBV11-2
CDR3 protein: CASSLRQGAPYAYF
CDR3 DNA: TGTGCCAGCAGCTTACGCCAGGGCGCCCCATACGCGTATTTT

D gene: .
J gene: TRBJ1-1
clone size: few
V gene: TRBV15
CDR3 protein: CATSRDRTGSTEAFF
CDR3 DNA: TGTGCCACCAGCAGAGATCGCACAGGGAGCACTGAAGCTTTCTTT

D gene: TRBD1
J gene: TRBJ2-7
clone size: .
V gene: TRBV28
CDR3 protein: CASIGTARYEQYF
CDR3 DNA: TGTGCCAGCATTGGGACAGCGCGCTACGAGCAGTACTTC